This T cell receptor (beta chain) was recovered during a study of CD8 T cells in Susac syndrome (dated by TCRdb to between 2019 and 2020). Concerning the study at large: Repertoire sequencing was used to test whether CD8+ T cell activation and differentiation in Susac syndrome was antigen driven.

RNA was extracted using the RNeasy kit, and about 0.5 to 1 ug of the RNA was reverse transcribed with random hexamers. The immunoSEQ multiplex PCR assay, which covers 54 Vbeta and 13 Jbeta segments, was used to amplify TCR beta CDR3 regions. PCR amplification bias was corrected using a synthetic template baseline for primer optimization and computational correction. Turning to the authors' computational methods: Reads were annotated to V, D and J genes according to IMGT and were analyzed with immunoSEQ Analyzer, with only productive sequences retained. To calculate clonality, Shannon entropy was normalized by log2 of the number of productive unique sequences and then subtracted from one. Public and private clones were assessed among the 100 most prevalent clones of each patient and control. Susac-specific clones were defined as absent from healthy and MS cohorts, around 1,000 published viral clones and other ImmuneACCESS disease sequences. TCRdb handled the public reads itself, with Q25 trimming in fastp and clone calling in MiXCR, and kept productive beta chains. Identical CDR3 protein sequences are pooled into one entry, listed with their most common genes and DNA. The V and J calls reflect TCRdb's pipeline rather than the authors' work. This sample lists roughly 120,000 distinct CDR3 sequences; roughly 94% were detected once. The ten largest clones represent over 0.1% of the sample.

Peripheral blood CD8+ and CD4+ T cells from healthy donors, Susac syndrome patients and multiple sclerosis patients were profiled using high-throughput TCR beta sequencing. The multiple sclerosis controls were treatment-naive patients whose relapsing-remitting disease, either stable or active, fulfilled the revised McDonald criteria. Bulk CD8+ and CD4+ T cells were purified magnetically by negative isolation, whereas CD8+ TEMRA cells were enriched by FACS. Blood was drawn into EDTA tubes, processed within 24 hours, and PBMCs were isolated by density gradient centrifugation. PBMCs intended for TCR sequencing were cryopreserved in liquid nitrogen and were subsequently thawed in a 37 degrees C water bath. The sorted or isolated CD4+, CD8+ and CD8+ TEMRA cells reached a purity of at least 90%. Concerning this clonotype itself: The antigen this receptor binds is unknown. Per-nucleotide qualities are absent, and no much larger clonotype sits a single base away.

Broader findings and caveats from the paper: The number of individuals in the TCR sequencing and HLA analysis was acknowledged as relatively small.

CDR1 is given as SGHRS and CDR2 as YFSETQ, both from the germline V gene. The CDR3 starts with the cysteine, ends with the phenylalanine, and has 13 residues. Only the CDR3 region is kept as DNA, spanning 39 bases read in frame from base 1. V trim: 4 bases; J trim: 3 bases; unmatched bases: 3. The rearranged segments are TRBV5-1 and TRBJ2-5; the junction holds 7 bases that match TRBD1. The sequenced sample was CD4+ T cells from PBMCs. The receptor's source is a human donor with multiple sclerosis. The CDR3 reads CASSTGQKETQYF. The nucleotide sequence reads TGCGCCAGCAGCACGGGACAGAAAGAGACCCAGTACTTC.